Listed below are T cell receptor beta chains from one sample, sequenced in a study of radiotherapy plus CTLA-4 blockade in lung cancer. Libraries were prepared by immunoSEQ multiplex PCR; TCRdb keeps only in-frame clonotypes and omits some of them. Counted here are approximately 98,000 clones, around 86% occurring once; the ten biggest clones make up under 4%. This sample comprised peripheral blood, obtained from a patient treated with radiotherapy plus ipilimumab. The receptor source for this set is a human donor with non-small cell lung cancer who had a partial response to radiotherapy plus ipilimumab. CDR3s include the opening cysteine and the closing phenylalanine or tryptophan. A D gene is named only where the DNA matches it firmly. The size entry is marked missing in some rows and otherwise reads once, few, many or a size class.

V: TRBV7-8
size: NA
D: TRBD2
J: TRBJ2-1
CDR3: CASSLGFGLAGVEEQFF
DNA: TGTGCCAGCAGCTTAGGTTTCGGACTAGCGGGAGTAGAGGAGCAGTTCTTC

V: TRBV9
size: NA
D: NA
J: TRBJ2-2
CDR3: CASSVRRESGELFF
DNA: TGTGCCAGCAGCGTCCGCCGGGAGTCTGGGGAGCTGTTTTTT

V: TRBV19
size: once
D: TRBD2
J: TRBJ2-2
CDR3: CASSILAGGNAGELFF
DNA: TGTGCCAGTAGTATATTAGCGGGAGGAAATGCCGGGGAGCTGTTTTTT

V: TRBV7-9
size: few
D: TRBD2
J: TRBJ2-1
CDR3: CASSSHTGTSGLEQFF
DNA: TGTGCCAGCAGCTCCCATACCGGGACTAGCGGCCTGGAGCAGTTCTTC

V: TRBV15
size: few
D: NA
J: TRBJ2-1
CDR3: CATSRDGRGSSVF
DNA: TGTGCCACCAGCAGAGATGGCAGGGGCAGCTCTGTCTTC

V: TRBV2
size: NA
D: TRBD1
J: TRBJ2-1
CDR3: CAEGQDRGNNEQFF
DNA: TGTGCCGAGGGACAGGACAGGGGTAACAATGAGCAGTTCTTC

V: TRBV5-5
size: once
D: TRBD1
J: TRBJ1-4
CDR3: CASSSRDRLEKLFF
DNA: TGTGCCAGCAGCTCCCGGGACAGGCTCGAAAAACTGTTTTTT

V: TRBV25-1
size: NA
D: NA
J: TRBJ1-4
CDR3: CASRSDGYEKLFF
DNA: TGTGCCAGCAGGAGCGATGGATATGAAAAACTGTTTTTT

V: TRBV6-1
size: once
D: NA
J: TRBJ2-4
CDR3: CASSEAPGVDIAKNIQYF
DNA: TGTGCCAGCAGTGAAGCGCCGGGGGTCGATATAGCCAAAAACATTCAGTACTTC

V: TRBV5-1
size: few
D: TRBD1
J: TRBJ2-1
CDR3: CASSQGQGGTEQFF
DNA: TGCGCCAGCAGCCAAGGACAGGGGGGGACTGAGCAGTTCTTC

V: TRBV7-9
size: once
D: TRBD2
J: TRBJ2-7
CDR3: CASSPGGLAGAYEQYF
DNA: TGTGCCAGCAGCCCCGGGGGGCTAGCGGGAGCCTACGAGCAGTACTTC

V: TRBV6-1
size: NA
D: NA
J: TRBJ2-3
CDR3: CASSATLSTDTQYF
DNA: TGTGCCAGCAGTGCGACATTGAGCACAGATACGCAGTATTTT

V: TRBV15
size: once
D: TRBD2
J: TRBJ2-3
CDR3: CATSKLWEGPYF
DNA: TGTGCCACCAGCAAGTTGTGGGAGGGCCCGTATTTT

V: TRBV30
size: NA
D: NA
J: TRBJ1-3
CDR3: CAWSTGVGNTIYF
DNA: TGTGCCTGGAGTACGGGGGTCGGAAACACCATATATTTT

V: TRBV9
size: NA
D: TRBD2
J: TRBJ2-1
CDR3: CASSVAEAGWDEQFF
DNA: TGTGCCAGCAGCGTAGCGGAAGCGGGATGGGATGAGCAGTTCTTC

V: TRBV5-1
size: NA
D: TRBD2
J: TRBJ2-1
CDR3: CASSFSLAGSSYNEQFF
DNA: TGCGCCAGCAGCTTTTCGCTAGCGGGTAGCTCCTACAATGAGCAGTTCTTC

V: TRBV19
size: NA
D: TRBD1
J: TRBJ1-5
CDR3: CARDGTENQPQHF
DNA: TGTGCCAGGGACGGGACAGAAAATCAGCCCCAGCATTTT

V: TRBV7-3
size: NA
D: NA
J: TRBJ2-1
CDR3: CASSLGSGPSYNEQFF
DNA: TGTGCCAGCAGCTTAGGTAGCGGTCCTTCCTACAATGAGCAGTTCTTC

V: TRBV5-1
size: NA
D: TRBD1
J: TRBJ2-7
CDR3: CASSLDRGISYEQYF
DNA: TGCGCCAGCAGCCTGGACAGGGGGATTTCCTACGAGCAGTACTTC

V: TRBV19
size: once
D: NA
J: TRBJ2-3
CDR3: CASRTQVDTQYF
DNA: TGTGCCAGTAGGACTCAAGTGGATACGCAGTATTTT

V: TRBV7-8
size: NA
D: NA
J: TRBJ2-6
CDR3: CASSLALSGANVLTF
DNA: TGTGCCAGCAGCTTAGCACTCTCTGGGGCCAACGTCCTGACTTTC

V: TRBV5-4
size: NA
D: NA
J: TRBJ2-5
CDR3: CASSFVGSETQYF
DNA: TGTGCCAGCAGCTTTGTAGGGAGCGAGACCCAGTACTTC

V: TRBV4-2
size: NA
D: NA
J: TRBJ2-2
CDR3: CASSPGDANTGELFF
DNA: TGTGCCAGCAGCCCCGGGGATGCGAACACCGGGGAGCTGTTTTTT

V: TRBV4-1
size: once
D: NA
J: TRBJ1-2
CDR3: CASSPPLASYGYTF
DNA: TGCGCCAGCAGCCCTCCGCTGGCTAGCTATGGCTACACCTTC

V: TRBV28
size: once
D: NA
J: TRBJ1-5
CDR3: CASRTAYSNQPQHF
DNA: TGTGCCAGTCGGACAGCTTATAGCAATCAGCCCCAGCATTTT

V: TRBV6-1
size: NA
D: TRBD1
J: TRBJ2-7
CDR3: CASSLPSDRGYEQYF
DNA: TGTGCCAGCAGCTTACCAAGTGACAGGGGCTACGAGCAGTACTTC

V: TRBV6-1
size: NA
D: NA
J: TRBJ1-2
CDR3: CASSETRVRGYTF
DNA: TGTGCCAGCAGTGAAACCCGGGTTCGGGGCTACACCTTC

V: TRBV11-2
size: NA
D: NA
J: TRBJ1-2
CDR3: CASSPQLVETLNGYTF
DNA: TGTGCCAGCAGCCCACAACTCGTCGAGACATTGAATGGCTACACCTTC

V: TRBV6-5
size: NA
D: TRBD1
J: TRBJ2-7
CDR3: CASRLGQGEGYEQYF
DNA: TGTGCCAGCAGACTCGGACAGGGAGAGGGCTACGAGCAGTACTTC

V: TRBV19
size: NA
D: NA
J: TRBJ1-5
CDR3: CASSIDRRYQPQHF
DNA: TGTGCCAGTAGTATAGACAGGAGGTATCAGCCCCAGCATTTT

V: TRBV11-2
size: NA
D: NA
J: TRBJ1-1
CDR3: CASSLNGQNTEAFF
DNA: TGTGCCAGCAGCTTAAACGGACAGAACACTGAAGCTTTCTTT

V: TRBV2
size: few
D: NA
J: TRBJ2-1
CDR3: CALQGAANSYNEQFF
DNA: TGTGCTTTGCAAGGGGCAGCAAATTCTTACAATGAGCAGTTCTTC

V: TRBV7-2
size: few
D: TRBD1
J: TRBJ2-3
CDR3: CASSLVPQGVSTDTQYF
DNA: TGTGCCAGCAGCTTAGTCCCCCAGGGGGTGAGCACAGATACGCAGTATTTT

V: TRBV5-1
size: NA
D: NA
J: TRBJ2-7
CDR3: CASSFRDSGGEQYF
DNA: TGCGCCAGCAGCTTCCGGGACTCAGGGGGCGAGCAGTACTTC

V: TRBV7-2
size: NA
D: TRBD2
J: TRBJ2-7
CDR3: CASSLARVTLAGAYEQYF
DNA: TGTGCCAGCAGCTTAGCACGGGTCACACTAGCGGGAGCCTACGAGCAGTACTTC

V: TRBV10-3
size: NA
D: TRBD1
J: TRBJ1-6
CDR3: CAISETDRGGNSPLHF
DNA: TGTGCCATCAGTGAGACTGACAGGGGAGGTAATTCACCCCTCCACTTT

V: TRBV6-5
size: few
D: TRBD1
J: TRBJ1-2
CDR3: CASSLTGTGYGYTF
DNA: TGTGCCAGCAGTCTTACCGGGACAGGCTATGGCTACACCTTC

V: TRBV7-2
size: NA
D: TRBD1
J: TRBJ2-7
CDR3: CASSRGDRADEQYF
DNA: TGTGCCAGCAGCCGTGGGGACAGGGCGGACGAGCAGTACTTC

V: TRBV4-2
size: NA
D: TRBD1
J: TRBJ2-7
CDR3: CASSQDPGQLYEQYF
DNA: TGTGCCAGCAGCCAAGATCCGGGACAGCTCTACGAGCAGTACTTC

V: TRBV5-5
size: NA
D: TRBD1
J: TRBJ1-2
CDR3: CASSKDPGQGLNGYTF
DNA: TGTGCCAGCAGCAAAGACCCGGGACAGGGGCTTAACGGCTACACCTTC

V: TRBV6-5
size: NA
D: NA
J: TRBJ1-5
CDR3: CASSPEFNQPQHF
DNA: TGTGCCAGCAGTCCCGAGTTCAATCAGCCCCAGCATTTT

V: TRBV7-3
size: NA
D: NA
J: TRBJ2-1
CDR3: CASSPGGEQFF
DNA: TGTGCCAGCAGTCCCGGAGGTGAGCAGTTCTTC

V: TRBV5-3
size: NA
D: NA
J: TRBJ2-7
CDR3: CARSFGQGGGGYEQYF
DNA: TGTGCCAGAAGCTTCGGACAGGGAGGGGGGGGGTACGAGCAGTACTTC

V: TRBV5-4
size: NA
D: NA
J: TRBJ2-1
CDR3: CASSPPRDIGGQFF
DNA: TGTGCCAGCAGCCCCCCCAGGGACATCGGAGGGCAGTTCTTC

V: TRBV11-2
size: NA
D: NA
J: TRBJ2-5
CDR3: CASGPLTARPGETQYF
DNA: TGTGCCAGCGGCCCCTTGACAGCCCGCCCCGGCGAGACCCAGTACTTC

V: TRBV6-6
size: NA
D: TRBD1
J: TRBJ2-7
CDR3: CASSYRQGHEQYF
DNA: TGTGCCAGCAGTTACCGACAGGGGCACGAGCAGTACTTC

V: TRBV5-1
size: once
D: TRBD1
J: TRBJ1-1
CDR3: CASSGGQVNTEAFF
DNA: TGCGCCAGCAGCGGAGGACAGGTGAACACTGAAGCTTTCTTT

V: TRBV30
size: once
D: TRBD2
J: TRBJ2-2
CDR3: CAWSRGGRVTGELFF
DNA: TGTGCCTGGAGTCGCGGCGGGAGGGTAACCGGGGAGCTGTTTTTT

V: TRBV2
size: NA
D: NA
J: TRBJ2-5
CDR3: CASSEELGQGETQYF
DNA: TGTGCCAGCAGTGAAGAGTTGGGGCAAGGAGAGACCCAGTACTTC

V: TRBV7-7
size: NA
D: NA
J: TRBJ2-1
CDR3: CASSLGTEGEQFF
DNA: TGTGCCAGCAGCTTAGGTACCGAGGGTGAGCAGTTCTTC

V: TRBV5-1
size: NA
D: NA
J: TRBJ2-7
CDR3: CASSSPESGRSYEQYF
DNA: TGCGCCAGCAGCTCTCCCGAGAGCGGTCGCTCCTACGAGCAGTACTTC

V: TRBV7-8
size: NA
D: TRBD1
J: TRBJ2-7
CDR3: CASTPSGTGSDEQYF
DNA: TGTGCCAGCACCCCCTCCGGGACAGGGAGCGACGAGCAGTACTTC

V: TRBV29-1
size: once
D: TRBD1
J: TRBJ2-3
CDR3: CSVRTGIGDTQYF
DNA: TGCAGCGTTAGGACAGGGATTGGGGATACGCAGTATTTT

V: TRBV28
size: NA
D: NA
J: TRBJ2-7
CDR3: CASSYMRDPKGFTSYEQYF
DNA: TGTGCCAGCAGTTATATGCGGGACCCGAAGGGGTTTACCTCCTACGAGCAGTACTTC

V: TRBV6-4
size: NA
D: TRBD2
J: TRBJ2-3
CDR3: CASSLAGAMEDTQYF
DNA: TGTGCCAGCTCCCTAGCGGGAGCTATGGAAGATACGCAGTATTTT

V: TRBV11-2
size: NA
D: NA
J: TRBJ2-3
CDR3: CASSFPSAGTQYF
DNA: TGTGCCAGCAGCTTCCCTAGTGCGGGTACGCAGTATTTT

V: TRBV29-1
size: NA
D: NA
J: TRBJ1-1
CDR3: CSVEGQGNTEAFF
DNA: TGCAGCGTTGAAGGTCAGGGGAACACTGAAGCTTTCTTT

V: TRBV28
size: NA
D: TRBD1
J: TRBJ2-3
CDR3: CASSSPRTGDLPDTQYF
DNA: TGTGCCAGCAGTTCGCCCCGGACAGGGGACCTGCCAGATACGCAGTATTTT

V: TRBV13
size: NA
D: NA
J: TRBJ1-4
CDR3: CASSAPVFATNEKLFF
DNA: TGTGCCAGCAGCGCCCCAGTATTTGCAACTAATGAAAAACTGTTTTTT

V: TRBV6-1
size: NA
D: TRBD1
J: TRBJ2-7
CDR3: CASGQAREQYF
DNA: TGTGCCAGCGGACAGGCCCGCGAGCAGTACTTC